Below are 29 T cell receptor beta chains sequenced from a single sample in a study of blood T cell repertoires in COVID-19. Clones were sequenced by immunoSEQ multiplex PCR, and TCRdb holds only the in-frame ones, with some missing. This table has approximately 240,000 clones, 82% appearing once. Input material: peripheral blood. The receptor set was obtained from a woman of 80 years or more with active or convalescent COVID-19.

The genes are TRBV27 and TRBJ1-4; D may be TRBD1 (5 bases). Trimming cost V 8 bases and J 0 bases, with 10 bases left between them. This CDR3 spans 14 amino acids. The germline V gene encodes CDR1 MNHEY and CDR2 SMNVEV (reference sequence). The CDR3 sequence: CASSDSATNEKLFF. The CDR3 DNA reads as TGTGCCAGCTCTGACAGTGCAACTAATGAAAAACTGTTTTTT.

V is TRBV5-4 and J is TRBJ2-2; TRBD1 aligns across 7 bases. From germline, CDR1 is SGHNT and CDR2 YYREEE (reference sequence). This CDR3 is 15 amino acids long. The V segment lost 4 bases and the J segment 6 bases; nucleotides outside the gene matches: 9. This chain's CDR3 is CASSTYRGWAGELFF. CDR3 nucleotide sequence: TGTGCCAGCAGCACTTACAGGGGTTGGGCCGGGGAGCTGTTTTTT.

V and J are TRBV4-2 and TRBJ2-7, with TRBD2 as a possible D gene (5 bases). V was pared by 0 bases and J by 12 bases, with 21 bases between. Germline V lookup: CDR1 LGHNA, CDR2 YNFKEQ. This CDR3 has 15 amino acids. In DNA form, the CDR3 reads TGTGCCAGCAGCCAAGAGTTCCGTTCGGGGATCGAGGGGTACTTC. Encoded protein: CASSQEFRSGIEGYF.

Here the CDR3 reads CASSGHRVAVRTEAFF. The CDR3 coding sequence is TGTGCCAGCAGTGGGCACAGGGTTGCAGTCAGAACTGAAGCTTTCTTT. The V and J genes are TRBV28 and TRBJ1-1; possible D gene TRBD1, 6 bases. In germline, CDR1 is MDHEN, CDR2 SYDVKM. The CDR3 has 16 residues. V was pared by 5 bases and J by 5 bases, with 21 bases between.

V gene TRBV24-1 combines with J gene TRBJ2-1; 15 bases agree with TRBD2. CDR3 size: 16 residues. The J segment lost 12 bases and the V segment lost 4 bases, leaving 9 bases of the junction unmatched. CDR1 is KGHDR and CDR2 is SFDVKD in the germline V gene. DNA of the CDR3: TGTGCCACCAGTGAGGCTGGACTAGCGGGAGGGCTTACGCAGTTCTTC. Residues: CATSEAGLAGGLTQFF.

The CDR3 spells CASSLGQDEQPQHF. The CDR3 DNA reads as TGCGCCAGCAGCTTAGGACAGGATGAGCAGCCCCAGCATTTT. This chain links TRBV5-1 with TRBJ1-5; 7 bases fit TRBD1. J lost 7 bases, V lost 2 bases, and 6 bases had no gene match. This CDR3 region has 14 residues. Germline loops: CDR1 SGHRS, CDR2 YFSETQ. Combining the CDR3 with reference TRBV5-1 and TRBJ1-5 gives the whole variable domain KAGVTQTPRYLIKTRGQQVTLSCSPISGHRSVSWYQQTPGQGLQFLFEYFSETQRNKGNFPGRFSGRQFSNSRSEMNVSTLELGDSALYLCASSLGQDEQPQHFGDGTRLSIL.

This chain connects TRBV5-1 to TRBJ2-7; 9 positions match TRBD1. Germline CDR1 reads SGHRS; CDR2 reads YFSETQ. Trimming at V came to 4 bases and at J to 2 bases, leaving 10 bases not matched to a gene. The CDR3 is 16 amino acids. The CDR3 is CASSPAPGQGTYEQYF. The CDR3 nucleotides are TGCGCCAGCAGCCCAGCACCGGGACAGGGAACCTACGAGCAGTACTTC.

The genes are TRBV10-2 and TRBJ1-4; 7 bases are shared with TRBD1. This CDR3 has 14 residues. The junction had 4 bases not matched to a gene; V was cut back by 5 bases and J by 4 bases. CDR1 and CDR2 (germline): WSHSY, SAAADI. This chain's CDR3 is CASSLGQLNEKLFF. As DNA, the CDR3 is TGCGCCAGCAGTTTGGGACAGCTTAATGAAAAACTGTTTTTT.

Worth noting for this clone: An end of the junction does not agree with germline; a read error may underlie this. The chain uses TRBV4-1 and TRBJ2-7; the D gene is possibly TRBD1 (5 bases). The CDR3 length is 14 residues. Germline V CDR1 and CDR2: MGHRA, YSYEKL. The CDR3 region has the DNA TGCGCCTGCAGCCAAATGGACACCACCTACGAGCAGTACTTC. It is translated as CACSQMDTTYEQYF.

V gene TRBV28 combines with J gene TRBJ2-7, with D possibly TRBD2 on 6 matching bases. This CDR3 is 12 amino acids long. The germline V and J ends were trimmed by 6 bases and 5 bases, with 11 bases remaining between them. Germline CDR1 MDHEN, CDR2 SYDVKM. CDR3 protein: CASRTSTDEQYF. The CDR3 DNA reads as TGTGCCAGCAGAACTAGCACTGACGAGCAGTACTTC.

CDR3: CASSVAGSGYNEQFF. The DNA of the CDR3 is TGTGCCAGCAGCGTCGCGGGTAGCGGATACAATGAGCAGTTCTTC. V is TRBV9 and J is TRBJ2-1; TRBD2 might be the D (6 bases). V shed 2 bases and J shed 4 bases, with 13 bases lying between them. The CDR3 covers 15 residues. Germline V lookup: CDR1 SGDLS, CDR2 YYNGEE.

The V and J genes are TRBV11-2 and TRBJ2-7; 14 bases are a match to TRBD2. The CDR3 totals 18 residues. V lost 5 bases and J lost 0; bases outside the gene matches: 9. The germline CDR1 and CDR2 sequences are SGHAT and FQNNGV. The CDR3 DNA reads TGTGCCAGCAGCGCCGGACTAGCGGGAGGCGCCAGCTCCTACGAGCAGTACTTC. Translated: CASSAGLAGGASSYEQYF. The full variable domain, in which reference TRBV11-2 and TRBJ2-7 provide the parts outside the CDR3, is EAGVAQSPRYKIIEKRQSVAFWCNPISGHATLYWYQQILGQGPKLLIQFQNNGVVDDSQLPKDRFSAERLKGVDSTLKIQPAKLEDSAVYLCASSAGLAGGASSYEQYFGPGTRLTVT.

The CDR3 nucleotides read TGTGCCAGCAGCCAAGCAAGTCTAGCGGGTGGGAGTGAGCAGTTCTTC. Protein sequence: CASSQASLAGGSEQFF. V is TRBV14 and J is TRBJ2-1; 8 positions agree with TRBD2. CDR1 and CDR2 (germline): SGHDN, FVKESK. J gave up 9 bases and V 1 base, and 11 bases lay outside the gene matches. This CDR3 spans 16 amino acids.

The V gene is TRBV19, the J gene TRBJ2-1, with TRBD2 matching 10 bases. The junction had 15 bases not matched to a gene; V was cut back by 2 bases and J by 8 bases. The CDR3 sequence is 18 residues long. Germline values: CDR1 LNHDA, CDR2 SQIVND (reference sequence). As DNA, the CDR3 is TGTGCCAGTAGTATATCTAGCGGGAGTTCTAGCTTTCGAGATGAGCAGTTCTTC. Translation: CASSISSGSSSFRDEQFF.

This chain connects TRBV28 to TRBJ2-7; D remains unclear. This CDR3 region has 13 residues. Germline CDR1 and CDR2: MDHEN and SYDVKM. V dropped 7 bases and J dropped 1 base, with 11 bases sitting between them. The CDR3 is CASTPFSSYEQYF. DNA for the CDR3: TGTGCCAGCACCCCGTTTTCGTCCTACGAGCAGTACTTC. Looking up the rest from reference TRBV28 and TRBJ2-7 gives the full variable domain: DVKVTQSSRYLVKRTGEKVFLECVQDMDHENMFWYRQDPGLGLRLIYFSYDVKMKEKGDIPEGYSVSREKKERFSLILESASTNQTSMYLCASTPFSSYEQYFGPGTRLTVT.

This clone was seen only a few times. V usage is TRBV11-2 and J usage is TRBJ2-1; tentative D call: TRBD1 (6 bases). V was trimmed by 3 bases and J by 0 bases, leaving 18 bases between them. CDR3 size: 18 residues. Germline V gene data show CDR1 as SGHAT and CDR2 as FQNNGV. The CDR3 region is CASSLALRGEGSYNEQFF. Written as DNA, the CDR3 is TGTGCCAGCAGCTTGGCCCTCAGGGGAGAGGGCTCCTACAATGAGCAGTTCTTC.

CDR3 nucleotides: TGCGCCAGCAGCCCCGGACTGTCGGGAGGCCCAAATGAGCAGTTCTTC. Protein sequence: CASSPGLSGGPNEQFF. This chain joins TRBV5-1 and TRBJ2-1; 7 nucleotides match TRBD2. CDR1 SGHRS and CDR2 YFSETQ come from the germline V gene. CDR3 size: 16 residues. The trim removed 4 bases at V and 7 bases at J, leaving 14 bases unmatched.

The CDR3, as DNA: TGTGCCATCAGTGAGTCCGGGGGGAGAGACTATGGCTACACCTTC. Its translation is CAISESGGRDYGYTF. V is TRBV10-3 and J is TRBJ1-2; D perhaps matches TRBD1 (5 bases). Trimming removed 0 bases from V and 3 bases from J, with 11 bases in between. CDR1 is ENHRY, CDR2 SYGVKD, per germline. The CDR3 totals 15 residues.

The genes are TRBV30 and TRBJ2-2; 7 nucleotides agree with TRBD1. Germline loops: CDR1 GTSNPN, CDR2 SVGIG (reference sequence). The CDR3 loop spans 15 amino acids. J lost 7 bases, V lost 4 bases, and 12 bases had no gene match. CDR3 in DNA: TGTGCCTGGAACACAGGGGCCCCTCAACTCGGGGAGCTGTTTTTT. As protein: CAWNTGAPQLGELFF.

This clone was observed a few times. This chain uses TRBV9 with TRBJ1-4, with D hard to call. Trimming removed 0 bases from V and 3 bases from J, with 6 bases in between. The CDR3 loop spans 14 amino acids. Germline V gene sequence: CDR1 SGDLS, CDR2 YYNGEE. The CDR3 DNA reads TGTGCCAGCAGCGTAGGGACTGCTAATGAAAAACTGTTTTTT. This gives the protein CASSVGTANEKLFF.

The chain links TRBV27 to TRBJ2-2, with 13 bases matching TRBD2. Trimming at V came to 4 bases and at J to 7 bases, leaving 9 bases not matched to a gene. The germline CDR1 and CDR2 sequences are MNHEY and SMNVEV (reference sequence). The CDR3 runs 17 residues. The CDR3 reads CASSSTSGRASGGELFF. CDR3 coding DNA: TGTGCCAGCAGTTCCACTAGCGGGAGGGCCAGTGGCGGGGAGCTGTTTTTT.

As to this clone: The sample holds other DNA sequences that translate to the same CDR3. Here the CDR3 reads CASSWGTGGTEAFF. CDR3 in DNA: TGCGCCAGCAGCTGGGGAACAGGGGGCACTGAAGCTTTCTTT. V usage is TRBV5-1 and J usage is TRBJ1-1, with 8 bases lining up with TRBD1. The CDR3 is 14 amino acids. Germline CDR1 is SGHRS and CDR2 is YFSETQ. The V segment lost 3 bases and the J segment 4 bases; nucleotides outside the gene matches: 5.

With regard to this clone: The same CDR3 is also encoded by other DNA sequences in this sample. The CDR3 is CASSLSGYGYTF. The CDR3 DNA is TGTGCCAGCAGTTTGTCCGGGTATGGCTACACCTTC. This chain joins TRBV28 and TRBJ1-2; D gene unclear. This CDR3 comprises 12 residues. Germline CDR1 is MDHEN and CDR2 is SYDVKM. The V gene lost 3 bases and the J gene lost 5 bases, with 7 bases spanning the gap.

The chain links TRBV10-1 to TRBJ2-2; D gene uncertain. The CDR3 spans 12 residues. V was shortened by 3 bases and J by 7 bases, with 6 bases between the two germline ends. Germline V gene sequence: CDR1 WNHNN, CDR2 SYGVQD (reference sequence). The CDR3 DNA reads TGCGCCAGCAGTGATGCGAACGGGGAGCTGTTTTTT. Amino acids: CASSDANGELFF.

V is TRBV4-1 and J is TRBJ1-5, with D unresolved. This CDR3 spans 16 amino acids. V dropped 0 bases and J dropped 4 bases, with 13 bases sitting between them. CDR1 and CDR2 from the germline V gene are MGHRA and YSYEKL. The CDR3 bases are TGCGCCAGCAGCCAAGATGTGGGCACGCCTAATCAGCCCCAGCATTTT. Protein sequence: CASSQDVGTPNQPQHF.

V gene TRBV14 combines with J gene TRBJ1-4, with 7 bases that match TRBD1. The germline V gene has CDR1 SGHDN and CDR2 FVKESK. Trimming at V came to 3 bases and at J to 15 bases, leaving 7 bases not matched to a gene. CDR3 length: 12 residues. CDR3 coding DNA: TGTGCCAGCAGCCAGTCAGGGGGAGAGATGTTTTTT. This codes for CASSQSGGEMFF.

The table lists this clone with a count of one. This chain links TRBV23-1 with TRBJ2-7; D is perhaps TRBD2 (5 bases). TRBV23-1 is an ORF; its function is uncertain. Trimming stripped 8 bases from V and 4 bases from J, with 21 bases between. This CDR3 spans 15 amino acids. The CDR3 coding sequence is TGCGCCAGCGTCGAACGAGGGAGAGGCCCTTACGAGCAGTACTTC. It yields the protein CASVERGRGPYEQYF.

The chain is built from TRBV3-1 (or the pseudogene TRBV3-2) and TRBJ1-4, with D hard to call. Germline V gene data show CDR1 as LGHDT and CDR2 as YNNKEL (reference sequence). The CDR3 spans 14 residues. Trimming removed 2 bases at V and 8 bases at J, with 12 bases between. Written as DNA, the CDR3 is TGTGCCAGCAGCCAAAACCCCGGAGGGGAAAAACTGTTTTTT. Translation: CASSQNPGGEKLFF.

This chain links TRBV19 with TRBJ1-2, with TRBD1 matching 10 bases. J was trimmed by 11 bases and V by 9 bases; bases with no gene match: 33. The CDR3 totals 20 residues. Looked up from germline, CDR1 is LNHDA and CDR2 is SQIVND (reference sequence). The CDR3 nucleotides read TGTGCCAGCCGAAAGACATCCCCGGGACAGGGGTCGCCACGTTCCTCCTTATACACCTTC. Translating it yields CASRKTSPGQGSPRSSLYTF.